Listed below are T cell receptor beta chains from one sample, sequenced in a study of T-cell reconstitution after alpha-beta-depleted transplantation in children. TCRdb processed the PCR reads anew with MiXCR; each CDR3 protein has one entry. The repertoire holds 350,000 to 500,000 distinct CDR3 sequences, roughly 43% seen once, with under 35% in the top ten. Sequencing used PBMCs, obtained before TCRalphabeta/CD19-depleted stem cell transplant. The source is a girl aged 2 to 9 with aplastic anemia, due to receive a stem cell transplant. CDR3s include the opening cysteine and the closing phenylalanine or tryptophan. Fields, in order: V gene, D gene, clone size, J gene, CDR3 DNA, CDR3 protein. The D gene is left open where the match is weak. Some rows mark clone size as missing; the rest say once, few, many or name a class of expanded clone.

TRBV6-1,-,once,TRBJ2-5,TGTGCCACAAACCCGCGGACGGAGGAGACCCAGTACTTC,CATNPRTEETQYF
TRBV19,TRBD1,-,TRBJ1-5,TGTGCCAGTAGTATGACAGGGGGCGTACAGCCCCAGCATTTT,CASSMTGGVQPQHF
TRBV30,TRBD1,few,TRBJ1-6,TGTGCCTGTGGGACAGGGATATATTCACCCCTCCACTTT,CACGTGIYSPLHF
TRBV20-1,-,-,TRBJ1-5,TGCAGTGCTAGCCCAATCTCAGCCAATCAGCCCCAGCATTTT,CSASPISANQPQHF
TRBV28,-,-,TRBJ2-2,TGTGCCAGCAGTCCGCTCACCTGGGAGCTGTTTTTT,CASSPLTWELFF
TRBV15,-,-,TRBJ2-7,TGTGCCACCAGCAGAGGTCTGGGCGGCTACGAGCAGTACTTC,CATSRGLGGYEQYF
TRBV20-1,TRBD2,-,TRBJ2-3,TGCAGTGCTACCGGGACTATCTTAGCAGATACGCAGTATTTT,CSATGTILADTQYF
TRBV6-5,TRBD1,many,TRBJ2-7,TGTGCCAGCAGACTAGGACAGGGGGCTTTCTACGAGCAGTACTTC,CASRLGQGAFYEQYF
TRBV10-3,TRBD1,-,TRBJ1-2,TGTGCCATCAGTGAAGACAGGGGCGGATATGGCTACACCTTC,CAISEDRGGYGYTF
TRBV4-1,TRBD1,many,TRBJ1-6,TGCGCCAGCAGCCAAGATTTTGGGACAGGGAAATACTCACCCCTCCACTTT,CASSQDFGTGKYSPLHF
TRBV12-3/TRBV12-4,-,-,TRBJ2-3,TGTGCCAGCAGCCGAAGGGAGAGGGGGACAGATACGCAGTATTTT,CASSRRERGTDTQYF
TRBV4-1,-,-,TRBJ2-5,TGCGCCAGCAGCCAAGGTAGTGACTTTAAAGAGACCCAGTACTTC,CASSQGSDFKETQYF
TRBV10-2,TRBD1,many,TRBJ1-1,TGCGCCAGCAGTCCCCTTTCACAGGGGTTCGCTGAAGCTTTCTTT,CASSPLSQGFAEAFF
TRBV28,TRBD2,-,TRBJ2-1,TGTGCCAGCAGTTTATTTAGGGTAGCGGGAGATATGAATGAGCAGTTCTTC,CASSLFRVAGDMNEQFF
TRBV10-1,-,-,TRBJ2-7,TGCGCCAGCAGCCCTGAAGGGGAGAGCTCCTACGAGCAGTACTTC,CASSPEGESSYEQYF
TRBV11-2,TRBD2,-,TRBJ2-7,TGTGCCAGCAGGACTAGCGGGAGCCTCTACGAGCAGTACTTC,CASRTSGSLYEQYF
TRBV20-1,-,-,TRBJ2-3,TGCAGTGTTGCGTACGGGGATCCAGATACGCAGTATTTT,CSVAYGDPDTQYF
TRBV12-3/TRBV12-4,TRBD1,-,TRBJ1-5,TGTGCCACGAACAGGGGGCAAGGTCAGCCCCAGCATTTT,CATNRGQGQPQHF
TRBV18,-,many,TRBJ2-1,TGTGCCAGCTCGACGACTAGTCCCGCAAGCTCCTACAATGAGCAGTTCTTC,CASSTTSPASSYNEQFF
TRBV7-9,-,-,TRBJ2-5,TGTGCCTTCCAGGACACTCAGGGGTTGGAGGAGACCCAGTACTTC,CAFQDTQGLEETQYF
TRBV7-2,-,-,TRBJ2-2,TGTGCCAGCAGCCCGAGGGTCCATGCCGGGGAGCTGTTTTTT,CASSPRVHAGELFF
TRBV20-1,-,-,TRBJ1-5,TGCAGCGCTACGACTGATTTCGGGCAGCCCCAGCATTTT,CSATTDFGQPQHF
TRBV27,-,few,TRBJ1-6,TGTGCCAGCAGTACCCAGGGAGGGGATAATTCACCCCTCCACTTT,CASSTQGGDNSPLHF
TRBV20-1,-,few,TRBJ1-4,TGCAGTGCTAGGGCGGATACTGGTGAAAAACTGTTTTTT,CSARADTGEKLFF
TRBV10-2,TRBD2,-,TRBJ2-1,TGCGCCAGCAGTGAGCTGCCAGCGGGAGTTAACAATGAGCAGTTCTTC,CASSELPAGVNNEQFF
TRBV20-1,-,-,TRBJ1-1,TGCAGTGCTAGACCACAAGCGGGGCTTAGTGAAGCTTTCTTT,CSARPQAGLSEAFF
TRBV12-3/TRBV12-4,TRBD2,few,TRBJ2-5,TGTGCCAGCAGTTTAGCCCAGACTAGCTCAGAGACCCAGTACTTC,CASSLAQTSSETQYF
TRBV28,-,many,TRBJ1-5,TGTGCCAGCAGCGTAAGATCAGGGAATCAGCCCCAGCATTTT,CASSVRSGNQPQHF
TRBV7-8,-,many,TRBJ2-1,TGTGCCAGCAGCACCAACCTCCAGCCGAGCTCCTACAATGAGCAGTTCTTC,CASSTNLQPSSYNEQFF
TRBV20-1,-,-,TRBJ1-5,TGCAGTGCTAGAGATTCCCTGACAGGCGGTTCTGGGCCCCAGCATTTT,CSARDSLTGGSGPQHF
TRBV20-1,TRBD1,once,TRBJ2-7,TGCAGTGCTCCCCGGGACAGGGGTAGTGGCGGCGAGCAGTACTTC,CSAPRDRGSGGEQYF
TRBV12-3/TRBV12-4,TRBD1,many,TRBJ1-2,TGTGCCAGCAGTCCATCGACAGGGATCCATGGCTACACCTTC,CASSPSTGIHGYTF
TRBV20-1,-,few,TRBJ2-2,TGCAGTGCTAGAGATAGCTTTCAGGGTTCGATTGACACCGGGGAGCTGTTTTTT,CSARDSFQGSIDTGELFF
TRBV27,-,-,TRBJ1-1,TGTGCCACCTGGGCGAACACTGAAGCTTTCTTT,CATWANTEAFF
TRBV28,-,-,TRBJ1-2,TGTGCCAGCAGTTTTTCCGGCGGGAGATATGGCTACCCCTTC,CASSFSGGRYGYPF
TRBV5-1,TRBD2,few,TRBJ2-1,TGCGCCAGCAGCTTGGGGGCTAGCGGGAGCGGTGAGCAGTTCTTC,CASSLGASGSGEQFF
TRBV4-1,-,few,TRBJ2-1,TGCGCCAGCAGCCCCATCCGGACAGCTTACAATGAGCAGTTCTTC,CASSPIRTAYNEQFF
TRBV19,TRBD1,few,TRBJ2-6,TGTGCCAGTAGTACCTCCTGGGACAGCAGGGCGGCCAACGTCCTGACTTTC,CASSTSWDSRAANVLTF
TRBV5-6,-,many,TRBJ2-7,TGTGCCAGCAGCTTACGCAGCGGACTCTACGAGCAGTACTTC,CASSLRSGLYEQYF
TRBV28,-,many,TRBJ1-2,TGTGCCAGCAGTTTAGGAGGATGGACAGCAAGTAATGGCTACACCTTC,CASSLGGWTASNGYTF
TRBV15,-,-,TRBJ2-6,TGTGCCACCAGCAGTGGGGCCGCTGGGGCCAACGTCCTGACTTTC,CATSSGAAGANVLTF
TRBV7-3,-,-,TRBJ2-1,TGTGCCAGCAGCTTAAACGCGGGGGCACAGTACAATGAGCAGTTCTTC,CASSLNAGAQYNEQFF
TRBV20-1,-,-,TRBJ2-3,TGCAGTGCGGTTGGCTACACGGGAGATACGCAGTATTTT,CSAVGYTGDTQYF
TRBV12-3/TRBV12-4,TRBD1,few,TRBJ2-6,TGTGCCAGCAGTTCACTAATCGGGACAGGGGAAGGTGGGGCCAACGTCCTGACTTTC,CASSSLIGTGEGGANVLTF
TRBV2,TRBD2,many,TRBJ2-1,TGTGCCAGCAGTCCTGGCGGGAGGGCTTCCTACAATGAGCAGTTCTTC,CASSPGGRASYNEQFF
TRBV20-1,TRBD2,-,TRBJ2-1,TGCAGTGCTCCTACTCAACTAGCGGGAGTCGTGAATGAGCAGTTCTTC,CSAPTQLAGVVNEQFF
TRBV5-1,-,-,TRBJ1-6,TGCGCCAGCAGCGATTTGGAAGCCCCCCTCCACTTT,CASSDLEAPLHF
TRBV20-1,-,few,TRBJ1-2,TGCAGTGCTAGAGATCGCAAAGGGGAGTACTATGGCTACACCTTC,CSARDRKGEYYGYTF
TRBV27,TRBD1,-,TRBJ2-7,TGTGCCAGCAGTATGGGGACAGGGTACGAGCAGTACTTC,CASSMGTGYEQYF
TRBV20-1,-,-,TRBJ1-2,TGCAGTGAACGGACAGCGAAAGGCTACACCTTC,CSERTAKGYTF
TRBV28,TRBD2,-,TRBJ2-7,TGTGCCAGCAGTCAGGGACTAGTGGAGCAGTACTTC,CASSQGLVEQYF
TRBV24-1,-,many,TRBJ2-2,TGTGCCACCAGTGATTCCCAGGACAAGAACACCGGGGAGCTGTTTTTT,CATSDSQDKNTGELFF
TRBV12-3/TRBV12-4,-,-,TRBJ1-1,TGTGCCAGCACCAGAACCGGATGGGCCGAGAAGGGGACCACTGAAGCTTTCTTT,CASTRTGWAEKGTTEAFF
TRBV12-3/TRBV12-4,-,many,TRBJ2-3,TGTGCCAGCAGTTTAAAGGGTGGGAGCAGCACAGATACGCAGTATTTT,CASSLKGGSSTDTQYF
TRBV30,-,-,TRBJ2-3,TGTGCCTGGAGTGCCCTGGGGGGCACAGATACGCAGTATTTT,CAWSALGGTDTQYF